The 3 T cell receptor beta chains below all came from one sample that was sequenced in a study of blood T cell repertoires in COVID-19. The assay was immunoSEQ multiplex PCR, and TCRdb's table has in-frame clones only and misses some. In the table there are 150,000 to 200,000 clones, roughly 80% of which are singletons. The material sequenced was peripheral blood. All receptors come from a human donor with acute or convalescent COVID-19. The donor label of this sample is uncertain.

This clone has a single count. The CDR3 DNA reads as TGCGCCAGCAGCGGGACCCTACGACAGGGAGCTAATGAAAAACTGTTTTTT. This encodes CASSGTLRQGANEKLFF. The V and J genes are TRBV5-1 and TRBJ1-4; TRBD1 agrees at 7 bases. With 4 bases clipped from V and 3 bases from J, the junction kept 12 bases outside the gene matches. The CDR3 is 17 residues long. Germline lookup yields CDR1 SGHRS and CDR2 YFSETQ.

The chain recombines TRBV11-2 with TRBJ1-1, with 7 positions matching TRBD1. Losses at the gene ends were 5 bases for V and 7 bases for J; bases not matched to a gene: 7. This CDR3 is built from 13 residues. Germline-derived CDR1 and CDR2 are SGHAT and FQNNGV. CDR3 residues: CASSATGANEAFF. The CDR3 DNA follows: TGTGCCAGCAGCGCCACAGGGGCTAATGAAGCTTTCTTT.

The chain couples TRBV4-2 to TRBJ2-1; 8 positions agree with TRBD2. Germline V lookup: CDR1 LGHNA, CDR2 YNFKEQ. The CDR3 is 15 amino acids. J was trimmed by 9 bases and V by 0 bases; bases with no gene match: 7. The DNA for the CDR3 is TGTGCCAGCAGCCAAGATAAGCGGGAGTTGGCTGAGCAGTTCTTC. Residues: CASSQDKRELAEQFF.